The clone carrying this T cell receptor (beta chain) was seen a few times. This specimen comes from a study of blood T cells in healthy people across ages. CDR1 and CDR2 (germline): MNHEY, SVGEGT. Trimming removed 0 bases from V and 9 bases from J; junction bases left unmatched: 13. CDR3 length: 16 amino acids. PBMCs, at least 6 million per sample, were isolated. It was with a sample-barcoded 5' primer and a J-beta primer mix that a second PCR of roughly 7 to 12 cycles was run. Unique molecular identifiers of 12 random nucleotides labeled each cDNA. TCRdb ran MiXCR on the 5' RACE reads and lists one entry per CDR3 protein. This sample has some 940,000 distinct CDR3 sequences, with about 29% found just once. These same data were also listed under a study on T cells of mothers and their children. That work adds: A slight, non-significant increase in overlap was found for related mother-child pairs relative to unrelated pairs.

This clonotype originated in a woman in her thirties or forties in good health. The specimen sequenced was blood. The chain carries TRBV6-2 or TRBV6-3 and TRBJ2-7, with 8 bases matching TRBD1. The CDR3 bases are TGTGCCAGCAGTTACTCGAGGGGACAGGACCTACGACGGCAGTACTTC. Its translation: CASSYSRGQDLRRQYF.